What follows describes a single TCR beta chain. Germline loops: CDR1 MGHRA, CDR2 YSYEKL. The CDR3 has 15 residues. After removal of 4 bases from V and 1 base from J, the junction contained 5 bases not matched to a gene. The data belong to a study of cytomegalovirus exposure and HLA in healthy donors. Looking at the study overall: As an earlier analysis found, about 179 million T cells yielded about 120 million unique TCR beta sequences.

This PCR relied on a set of 60 Vbeta primers and 13 Jbeta primers. Profiled with immunoSEQ multiplex PCR; TCRdb holds only in-frame clones, not every one. The sample records approximately 190,000 clones, more than 75% being singletons. This clonotype was sampled from a man younger than 45 in good health and CMV-seronegative. The sequenced sample was PBMCs. The chain has TRBV4-1 and TRBJ2-7; 9 bases line up with TRBD1. CDR3 loop: CASSPPGTGSYEQYF. In DNA form, the CDR3 reads TGCGCCAGCAGCCCCCCCGGGACAGGGTCCTACGAGCAGTACTTC.